This is a list of T cell receptor beta chains from one sample in a study of blood T cells in healthy people across ages. From the 5' RACE reads, TCRdb called clonotypes with MiXCR, one entry per CDR3 protein. The sample lists roughly 1,500,000 distinct CDR3 sequences; roughly a third were seen once. Material: blood. The receptor set was obtained from a woman aged 25 to 39 in good health. Each CDR3 is given with its conserved first and last residue. D genes are given only for firm matches. Some rows have no size entry. The others give once, few or many, or a class for an expanded clone.

clone size: once; D gene: NA; V gene: TRBV24-1; J gene: TRBJ2-3; CDR3 DNA: TGTGCCACCAGTGGTATCAGTGAGGGACGGTTGACAGATACGCAGTATTTT; CDR3 protein: CATSGISEGRLTDTQYF
clone size: NA; D gene: NA; V gene: TRBV4-1; J gene: TRBJ1-4; CDR3 DNA: TGCGCCAGCAGCCAAGTTTTACCCGAGCGACTGTTTTTT; CDR3 protein: CASSQVLPERLFF
clone size: NA; D gene: TRBD1; V gene: TRBV5-1; J gene: TRBJ1-2; CDR3 DNA: TGCGCCAGCGGCTTCACAGGGGGCGACTATGGCTACACCTTC; CDR3 protein: CASGFTGGDYGYTF
clone size: once; D gene: NA; V gene: TRBV13; J gene: TRBJ2-1; CDR3 DNA: TGTGCCAGCAGCTTAGCATCGCGGGGCGGGGCAAACAATGAGCAGTTCTTC; CDR3 protein: CASSLASRGGANNEQFF
clone size: NA; D gene: TRBD1; V gene: TRBV7-2; J gene: TRBJ2-1; CDR3 DNA: TGTGCCAGCAGACCTACAGGGGGCGCCCGGAATGAGCAGTTCTTC; CDR3 protein: CASRPTGGARNEQFF
clone size: few; D gene: NA; V gene: TRBV29-1; J gene: TRBJ1-1; CDR3 DNA: TGCAGCGTTGAAGAGGACAGCATACATGAAGCTTTCTTT; CDR3 protein: CSVEEDSIHEAFF
clone size: NA; D gene: NA; V gene: TRBV20-1; J gene: TRBJ2-1; CDR3 DNA: TGCAGTGCTAGCCTATTAGTGAGCTCCTACAATGAGCAGTTCTTC; CDR3 protein: CSASLLVSSYNEQFF
clone size: NA; D gene: TRBD1; V gene: TRBV19; J gene: TRBJ2-2; CDR3 DNA: TGTGCCAGTACTGCGCAGGGGGTAGTGAACACCGGGGAGCTGTTTTTT; CDR3 protein: CASTAQGVVNTGELFF
clone size: NA; D gene: NA; V gene: TRBV9; J gene: TRBJ1-1; CDR3 DNA: TGTGCCAGCAGCGTAGGGCCCGGGGGGGCGGACACTGAAGCTTTCTTT; CDR3 protein: CASSVGPGGADTEAFF
clone size: NA; D gene: NA; V gene: TRBV5-1; J gene: TRBJ2-2; CDR3 DNA: TGCGCCAGCAGCCCAAACGTTGGGACCGGGGAGCTGTTTTTT; CDR3 protein: CASSPNVGTGELFF
clone size: many; D gene: TRBD2; V gene: TRBV12-3/TRBV12-4; J gene: TRBJ2-1; CDR3 DNA: TGTGCCAGCAGCCTCGGGGGGGCAGGTTACAATGAGCAGTTCTTC; CDR3 protein: CASSLGGAGYNEQFF
clone size: NA; D gene: NA; V gene: TRBV7-9; J gene: TRBJ2-4; CDR3 DNA: TGTGTCAGCAGCTTAGCATCCGGACTAGCCAAAAACATTCAGTACTTC; CDR3 protein: CVSSLASGLAKNIQYF
clone size: NA; D gene: TRBD2; V gene: TRBV2; J gene: TRBJ2-5; CDR3 DNA: TGTGCCAGCAATTTTAAGAGGAGCGGGGGGTCTCAAGAGACCCAGTACTTC; CDR3 protein: CASNFKRSGGSQETQYF
clone size: NA; D gene: TRBD1; V gene: TRBV10-3; J gene: TRBJ1-4; CDR3 DNA: TGTGCCATGAGGACAGGGTTAAATGAAAAACTGTTTTTT; CDR3 protein: CAMRTGLNEKLFF
clone size: NA; D gene: NA; V gene: TRBV7-9; J gene: TRBJ1-2; CDR3 DNA: TGTGCCAGCAGTGGTCTTCGTGGCTATGGCTACACCTTC; CDR3 protein: CASSGLRGYGYTF
clone size: NA; D gene: NA; V gene: TRBV9; J gene: TRBJ2-1; CDR3 DNA: TGTGCCAGCAGCGTAGGGCCGGCCGACATGCAGTTCTTC; CDR3 protein: CASSVGPADMQFF
clone size: NA; D gene: NA; V gene: TRBV20-1; J gene: TRBJ2-3; CDR3 DNA: TGCAGTGCCCATAGACAGCTTAACGCAGATACGCAGTATTTT; CDR3 protein: CSAHRQLNADTQYF
clone size: few; D gene: NA; V gene: TRBV20-1; J gene: TRBJ2-3; CDR3 DNA: TGCAGTGCTAGAGAACGGGGCAGGGATACGCAGTATTTT; CDR3 protein: CSARERGRDTQYF
clone size: once; D gene: NA; V gene: TRBV29-1; J gene: TRBJ2-1; CDR3 DNA: TGCAGTGTCCGATTAGTGGGCCATGAGCAGTTCTTC; CDR3 protein: CSVRLVGHEQFF
clone size: few; D gene: TRBD1; V gene: TRBV3-1; J gene: TRBJ2-4; CDR3 DNA: TGTGCCAGCAGCCCTGGGTGGACAGGGAAAAACATTCAGTACTTC; CDR3 protein: CASSPGWTGKNIQYF
clone size: NA; D gene: NA; V gene: TRBV5-5; J gene: TRBJ2-7; CDR3 DNA: TGTGCCAGCAGCTTGGGTTGGGTTTCCTCCTACGAGCAGTACTTC; CDR3 protein: CASSLGWVSSYEQYF
clone size: NA; D gene: TRBD1; V gene: TRBV9; J gene: TRBJ2-3; CDR3 DNA: TGTGCCAGCAGCGTAGTTGGTGACAGGGTCCCAGATACGCAGTATTTT; CDR3 protein: CASSVVGDRVPDTQYF
clone size: NA; D gene: TRBD1; V gene: TRBV5-1; J gene: TRBJ2-1; CDR3 DNA: TGCGCCAGCAGCCCGGCCCCCAGGGGGCGCGGAGGAGATGAGCAGTTCTTC; CDR3 protein: CASSPAPRGRGGDEQFF
clone size: few; D gene: NA; V gene: TRBV5-5; J gene: TRBJ2-3; CDR3 DNA: TGTGCCAGCAGCCTGCGACCCACAGATACGCAGTATTTT; CDR3 protein: CASSLRPTDTQYF
clone size: many; D gene: NA; V gene: TRBV15; J gene: TRBJ2-7; CDR3 DNA: TGTGCCACCAGTATGGGACTGAACTACGAGCAGTACTTC; CDR3 protein: CATSMGLNYEQYF
clone size: many; D gene: NA; V gene: TRBV20-1; J gene: TRBJ2-7; CDR3 DNA: TGCAGTGCTAGAGACTCTCGGAGGACCCAGGAGCAGTACTTC; CDR3 protein: CSARDSRRTQEQYF
clone size: few; D gene: NA; V gene: TRBV10-3; J gene: TRBJ1-2; CDR3 DNA: TGTGCCATCAGTGAACCGGATTATGGCTACACCTTC; CDR3 protein: CAISEPDYGYTF
clone size: NA; D gene: NA; V gene: TRBV3-1; J gene: TRBJ2-7; CDR3 DNA: TGTGCCAGCAGCCAAGAGGTGGCTGGCGGCGAGCAGTACTTC; CDR3 protein: CASSQEVAGGEQYF
clone size: NA; D gene: NA; V gene: TRBV9; J gene: TRBJ2-6; CDR3 DNA: TGTGCCAGCAGCCGTGGCGGAGATGGGGCCAACGTCCTGACTTTC; CDR3 protein: CASSRGGDGANVLTF
clone size: NA; D gene: NA; V gene: TRBV20-1; J gene: TRBJ2-1; CDR3 DNA: TGCAGTGCTAGCGGGAGTAGGGGAAATGAGCAGTTCTTC; CDR3 protein: CSASGSRGNEQFF
clone size: NA; D gene: NA; V gene: TRBV6-2/TRBV6-3; J gene: TRBJ2-5; CDR3 DNA: TGTGCCAGCAGGAATGGGGAGACCCAGTACTTC; CDR3 protein: CASRNGETQYF
clone size: few; D gene: NA; V gene: TRBV18; J gene: TRBJ1-1; CDR3 DNA: TGTGCCAGCTCCCGATATGGGGCGAAGAACACTGAAGCTTTCTTT; CDR3 protein: CASSRYGAKNTEAFF
clone size: few; D gene: NA; V gene: TRBV2; J gene: TRBJ2-3; CDR3 DNA: TGTGCCAGCGCTCTTGAACAGGCTAGCACAGATACGCAGTATTTT; CDR3 protein: CASALEQASTDTQYF
clone size: few; D gene: NA; V gene: TRBV5-1; J gene: TRBJ2-5; CDR3 DNA: TGCGCCAGCAGCGCCACTGACAGGAGTTTTACGGAGACCCAGTACTTC; CDR3 protein: CASSATDRSFTETQYF
clone size: NA; D gene: NA; V gene: TRBV7-6; J gene: TRBJ2-7; CDR3 DNA: TGTGCCAGCAGCTTAAGTCCGGCAAACGAGCAGTACTTC; CDR3 protein: CASSLSPANEQYF
clone size: NA; D gene: NA; V gene: TRBV4-2; J gene: TRBJ2-1; CDR3 DNA: TGTGCCAGCAGCCAAGGGGGCCCGGGAGAGCAGTTCTTC; CDR3 protein: CASSQGGPGEQFF
clone size: NA; D gene: NA; V gene: TRBV7-3; J gene: TRBJ2-1; CDR3 DNA: TGTGCCAGCAGCGCCGGGACATCAAGTAATGAGCAGTTCTTC; CDR3 protein: CASSAGTSSNEQFF
clone size: NA; D gene: NA; V gene: TRBV5-1; J gene: TRBJ2-7; CDR3 DNA: TGCGCCAGCAGCTTGGGGAACACAGGGAATAGGTCCTACGAGCAGTACTTC; CDR3 protein: CASSLGNTGNRSYEQYF
clone size: NA; D gene: NA; V gene: TRBV20-1; J gene: TRBJ2-1; CDR3 DNA: TGCAGTGCTAGTGCCGACGCGAGGGGTTTGCAGTTCTTC; CDR3 protein: CSASADARGLQFF
clone size: NA; D gene: TRBD1; V gene: TRBV7-9; J gene: TRBJ2-5; CDR3 DNA: TGTGCCAGCAGCCCCACAGGGGACCAAGAGACCCAGTACTTC; CDR3 protein: CASSPTGDQETQYF
clone size: NA; D gene: NA; V gene: TRBV6-1; J gene: TRBJ1-1; CDR3 DNA: TGTGCCAGCATCCCCGGGAGCGGGGCTGTGAACACTGAAGCTTTCTTT; CDR3 protein: CASIPGSGAVNTEAFF
clone size: many; D gene: TRBD2; V gene: TRBV4-1; J gene: TRBJ2-1; CDR3 DNA: TGCGCCAGCAGCCAAGAAGGGATAGCGGGGGGGCCGGGAAATGAGCAGTTCTTC; CDR3 protein: CASSQEGIAGGPGNEQFF
clone size: NA; D gene: TRBD1; V gene: TRBV6-2/TRBV6-3; J gene: TRBJ1-1; CDR3 DNA: TGTGCCAGCAGTCCTTCGACAGGGAACGCTGAAGCTTTCTTT; CDR3 protein: CASSPSTGNAEAFF
clone size: NA; D gene: NA; V gene: TRBV6-2/TRBV6-3; J gene: TRBJ2-3; CDR3 DNA: TGTGCCAGCTGGACTACGACAGATACGCAGTATTTT; CDR3 protein: CASWTTTDTQYF
clone size: few; D gene: TRBD2; V gene: TRBV10-3; J gene: TRBJ2-1; CDR3 DNA: TGTGCCATCGGGGGGGTAGCGGGGACGATAAATGAGCAGTTCTTC; CDR3 protein: CAIGGVAGTINEQFF
clone size: NA; D gene: NA; V gene: TRBV10-3; J gene: TRBJ2-3; CDR3 DNA: TGTGCCCTATCAAGGGGGACTAGCACAGATACGCAGTATTTT; CDR3 protein: CALSRGTSTDTQYF
clone size: NA; D gene: TRBD2; V gene: TRBV11-1; J gene: TRBJ2-1; CDR3 DNA: TGTGCCAGCCCGCCCCGGGGGGAGAACAATGAGCAGTTCTTC; CDR3 protein: CASPPRGENNEQFF
clone size: few; D gene: NA; V gene: TRBV20-1; J gene: TRBJ2-7; CDR3 DNA: TGCAGTGCTAGCGACACTAGGGCCGGCGAGCAGTACTTC; CDR3 protein: CSASDTRAGEQYF
clone size: NA; D gene: TRBD2; V gene: TRBV2; J gene: TRBJ2-3; CDR3 DNA: TGTGCCATCCCGGGACTAGCGAAAGATACGCAGTATTTT; CDR3 protein: CAIPGLAKDTQYF
clone size: few; D gene: NA; V gene: TRBV15; J gene: TRBJ2-7; CDR3 DNA: TGTGCCACCAGCAGAGATCGGGCTCTTACCTACGAGCAGTACTTC; CDR3 protein: CATSRDRALTYEQYF
clone size: few; D gene: NA; V gene: TRBV15; J gene: TRBJ2-3; CDR3 DNA: TGTGCCACCAGCAGAGATTTAGACACAGAATTCACAGATACGCAGTATTTT; CDR3 protein: CATSRDLDTEFTDTQYF
clone size: NA; D gene: TRBD2; V gene: TRBV20-1; J gene: TRBJ2-5; CDR3 DNA: TGCAGTGCTAGAGACGACGGGACTAGCGGAGAGACCCAGTACTTC; CDR3 protein: CSARDDGTSGETQYF